This is a list of T cell receptor beta chains from one sample in a study of T cells in Graves' hyperthyroidism and ophthalmopathy. From the multiplex PCR reads, TCRdb called clonotypes with MiXCR, one entry per CDR3 protein. The sample lists around 250,000 distinct CDR3 sequences, roughly 15% seen once, with 13% in the top ten. The sample taken for sequencing was blood. These receptors came from a woman in her forties with Graves' hyperthyroidism that later progressed to Graves' ophthalmopathy. The CDR3 runs from the conserved cysteine through the conserved F or W. A D gene is named only where the DNA matches it firmly. Size is omitted from some rows. Given values are once, few, many or a class for expanded clones.

TRBJ2-7,TRBV28,-,-,TGTGCCAGCAGTCGACTTCCCAACTACGAGCAGTACTTC,CASSRLPNYEQYF
TRBJ2-1,TRBV19,many,TRBD2,TGTGCCAGTAGCGGGGGGTTCGGGACTAGCGGCTACAATGAGCAGTTCTTC,CASSGGFGTSGYNEQFF
TRBJ1-2,TRBV30,-,-,TGTGCCTGGAGGAAAGAGGGAAGGAGCTATGGCTACACCTTC,CAWRKEGRSYGYTF
TRBJ2-5,TRBV10-3,many,TRBD2,TGTGCCATCAGTGACCCCCTGGGTAGCGGGAGAAGCCAAGAGACCCAGTACTTC,CAISDPLGSGRSQETQYF
TRBJ2-1,TRBV2,many,TRBD2,TGTGCCAGCCTCCAGCGGGAGGGGCTCTCTGAGCAGTTCTTC,CASLQREGLSEQFF
TRBJ1-1,TRBV6-1,many,TRBD1,TGTGCCAGCAGACTCGGGACAGGCTACACTGAAGCTTTCTTT,CASRLGTGYTEAFF
TRBJ2-5,TRBV7-9,many,TRBD2,TGTGCCAGCAGCTTAGCCACCTGGCGGGAGACAGAGACCCAGTACTTC,CASSLATWRETETQYF
TRBJ1-1,TRBV15,many,-,TGTGCCACCAGCAGAGATTTAGGCACTGAAGCTTTCTTT,CATSRDLGTEAFF
TRBJ2-3,TRBV6-1,many,-,TGTGCCAGCAGTTCGAGGGTTACTAGCACAGATACGCAGTATTTT,CASSSRVTSTDTQYF
TRBJ2-6,TRBV27,few,-,TGTGCCAGCAGCCCCCAGGCGAGGACTGGGGCCAACGTCCTGACTTTC,CASSPQARTGANVLTF
TRBJ2-4,TRBV12-3/TRBV12-4,few,-,TGTGCCAGCAGTTTGGGGGGAACCTGGTACTTC,CASSLGGTWYF
TRBJ2-3,TRBV10-3,many,TRBD1,TGTGCCATCAGTGAGTCGACAGGGTTGGTCACAGATACGCAGTATTTT,CAISESTGLVTDTQYF
TRBJ1-5,TRBV5-5,many,TRBD1,TGTGCCAGCAGCTTTACCGGGACAGAAAATCAGCCCCAGCATTTT,CASSFTGTENQPQHF
TRBJ2-7,TRBV10-3,many,-,TGTGCCATCAGTGAGGGGACCCCCCTAGACCACGAGCAGTACTTC,CAISEGTPLDHEQYF
TRBJ2-5,TRBV28,many,-,TGTGCCAGCAGTTTATTGGGAGGAGAGACCCAGTACTTC,CASSLLGGETQYF
TRBJ2-7,TRBV5-1,few,TRBD1,TGCGCCAGCAGCCCCGGGGACAGATCCTACGAGCAGTACTTC,CASSPGDRSYEQYF
TRBJ2-3,TRBV27,many,-,TGTGCCAGCAGTTTTGCGGCTAGCACAGATACGCAGTATTTT,CASSFAASTDTQYF
TRBJ1-4,TRBV18,many,TRBD1,TGTGCCAGCTCACCGGGACAGCCTAATGAAAAACTGTTTTTT,CASSPGQPNEKLFF
TRBJ2-3,TRBV6-4,many,-,TGTGCCAGCAGTGAACGGGACACAGATACGCAGTATTTT,CASSERDTDTQYF
TRBJ1-1,TRBV27,many,TRBD1,TGTGCCAGCAGTTTACAGGGGGCAGACACTGAAGCTTTCTTT,CASSLQGADTEAFF
TRBJ2-1,TRBV19,many,TRBD2,TGTGCCAGTAGTATAGGACTAGCGGGTTGGGACTACAATGAGCAGTTCTTC,CASSIGLAGWDYNEQFF
TRBJ1-1,TRBV2,-,-,TGTGCCAGCAGTGCCCTCACTGAAGCTTTCTTT,CASSALTEAFF
TRBJ1-4,TRBV18,many,-,TGTGCCAGCTCTCGAGGATGGGGTACTAATGAAAAACTGTTTTTT,CASSRGWGTNEKLFF
TRBJ2-1,TRBV18,-,-,TGTGCCAGCTCACCAATTGGGCCTCCGGGCTCCTACAATGAGCAGTTCTTC,CASSPIGPPGSYNEQFF
TRBJ2-1,TRBV20-1,many,TRBD1,TGCAGTGCTAGAGATCTGGGACAGGAGCACAATGAGCAGTTCTTC,CSARDLGQEHNEQFF
TRBJ2-7,TRBV3-1,many,-,TGTGCCAGCAGCCAAGGACTATCCTACGAGCAGTACTTC,CASSQGLSYEQYF
TRBJ2-5,TRBV6-2/TRBV6-3,many,-,TGTGCCAGCAGTTCCCCATTCCAGGGGACCGAGACCCAGTACTTC,CASSSPFQGTETQYF
TRBJ2-5,TRBV2,few,-,TGTGCCAGCAGTGAAGCGCAGGGGCTAGCCCGCGAGTACTTC,CASSEAQGLAREYF
TRBJ2-2,TRBV27,many,-,TGTGCCAGCAGAGATCGATACACCGGGGAGCTGTTTTTT,CASRDRYTGELFF
TRBJ2-5,TRBV15,many,-,TGTGCCACCAGCAGAAACACCCAAGAGACCCAGTACTTC,CATSRNTQETQYF
TRBJ2-2,TRBV29-1,many,TRBD1,TGCAGCGTTAAGACAGGGCCCCGGACCGGGGAGCTGTTTTTT,CSVKTGPRTGELFF
TRBJ2-1,TRBV4-1,few,TRBD1,TGCGCCAGCAGCCGGACTACTACCACCGGGACAGGGGGGTATGAGCAGTTCTTC,CASSRTTTTGTGGYEQFF
TRBJ1-5,TRBV19,-,-,TGTGCCAGTAGTTTTGGGGGGCGCGGCAATCAGCCCCAGCATTTT,CASSFGGRGNQPQHF
TRBJ1-2,TRBV6-1,many,-,TGTGCCAGCGGGAGGGGAGACTATGGCTACACCTTC,CASGRGDYGYTF
TRBJ1-2,TRBV3-1,many,TRBD1,TGTGCCAGCAACAAACAGGGGTATATCGATGGCTACACCTTC,CASNKQGYIDGYTF
TRBJ1-2,TRBV6-1,many,TRBD1,TGTGCCAGCAGTTCCTGGGACAGGGGATATGGCTACACCTTC,CASSSWDRGYGYTF
TRBJ2-2,TRBV12-3/TRBV12-4,many,TRBD1,TGTGCCAGCAGCCATTTCGCCCACAGGGGAGCCGGGGAGCTGTTTTTT,CASSHFAHRGAGELFF
TRBJ2-5,TRBV20-1,-,-,TGCAGTGCTAGTGAGTCCTGGCAGACGGGGGAGACCCAGTACTTC,CSASESWQTGETQYF